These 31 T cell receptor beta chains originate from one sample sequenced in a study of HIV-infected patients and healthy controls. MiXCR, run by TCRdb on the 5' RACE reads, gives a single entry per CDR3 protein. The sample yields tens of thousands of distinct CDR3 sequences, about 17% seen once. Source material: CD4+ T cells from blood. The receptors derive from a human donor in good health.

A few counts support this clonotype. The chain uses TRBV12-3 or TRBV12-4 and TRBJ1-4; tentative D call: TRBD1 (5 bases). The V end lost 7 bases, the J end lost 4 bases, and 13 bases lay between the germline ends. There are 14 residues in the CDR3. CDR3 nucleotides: TGTGCCAGCACCTTGACAGCCCATAATGAAAAACTGTTTTTT. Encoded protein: CASTLTAHNEKLFF.

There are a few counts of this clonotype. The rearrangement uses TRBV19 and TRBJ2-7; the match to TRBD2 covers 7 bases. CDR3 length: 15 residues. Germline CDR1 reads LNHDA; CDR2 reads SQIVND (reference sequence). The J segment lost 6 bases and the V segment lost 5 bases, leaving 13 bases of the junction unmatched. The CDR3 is CASSWDGGGTGEQYF. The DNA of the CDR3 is TGTGCCAGTAGTTGGGACGGCGGGGGAACGGGCGAGCAGTACTTC.

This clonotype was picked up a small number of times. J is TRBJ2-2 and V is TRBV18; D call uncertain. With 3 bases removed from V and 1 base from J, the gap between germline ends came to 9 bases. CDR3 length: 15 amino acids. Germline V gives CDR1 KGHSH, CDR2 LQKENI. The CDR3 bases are TGTGCCAGCTCACCCACTCCAGAGAACACCGGGGAGCTGTTTTTT. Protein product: CASSPTPENTGELFF.

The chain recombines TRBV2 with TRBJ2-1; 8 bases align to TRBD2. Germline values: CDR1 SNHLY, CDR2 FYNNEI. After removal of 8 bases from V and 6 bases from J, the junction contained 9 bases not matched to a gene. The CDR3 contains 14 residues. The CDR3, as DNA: TGTGCCAGCCGGAGTAGCGGGGTGAGCAATGAGCAGTTCTTC. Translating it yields CASRSSGVSNEQFF.

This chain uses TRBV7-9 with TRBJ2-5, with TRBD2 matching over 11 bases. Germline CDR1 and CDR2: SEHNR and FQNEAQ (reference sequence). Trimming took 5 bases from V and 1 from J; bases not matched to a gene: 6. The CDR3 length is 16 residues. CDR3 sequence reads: CASSKLAGALQETQYF. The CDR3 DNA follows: TGTGCCAGCAGCAAACTAGCGGGAGCCCTCCAAGAGACCCAGTACTTC.

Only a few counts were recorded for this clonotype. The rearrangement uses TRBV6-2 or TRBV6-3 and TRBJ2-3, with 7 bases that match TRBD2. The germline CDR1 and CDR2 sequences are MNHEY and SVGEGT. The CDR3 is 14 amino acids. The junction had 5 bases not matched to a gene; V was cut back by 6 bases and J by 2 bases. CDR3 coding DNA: TGTGCCAGCAGGCCGGGAGGAAACACAGATACGCAGTATTTT. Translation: CASRPGGNTDTQYF.

This CDR3 reads CASSGDRGLESPLHF. The DNA of the CDR3 is TGTGCCAGCAGCGGGGACAGGGGGCTGGAGTCACCCCTCCACTTT. This chain connects TRBV5-4 to TRBJ1-6; 12 bases fit TRBD1. The germline V gene encodes CDR1 SGHNT and CDR2 YYREEE (reference sequence). Unmatched junction bases numbered 6, after V lost 4 bases and J lost 10 bases. The CDR3 sequence is 15 residues long. The full variable domain, its missing parts supplied by reference TRBV5-4 and TRBJ1-6, is ETGVTQSPTHLIKTRGQQVTLRCSSQSGHNTVSWYQQALGQGPQFIFQYYREEENGRGNFPPRFSGLQFPNYSSELNVNALELDDSALYLCASSGDRGLESPLHFGNGTRLTVT.

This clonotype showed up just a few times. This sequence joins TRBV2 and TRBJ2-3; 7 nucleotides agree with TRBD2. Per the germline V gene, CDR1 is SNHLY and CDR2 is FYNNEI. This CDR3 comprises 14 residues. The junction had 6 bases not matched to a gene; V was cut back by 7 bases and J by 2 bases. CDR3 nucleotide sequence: TGTGCCAGCACCTCTACTAGCGCCACAGATACGCAGTATTTT. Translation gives CASTSTSATDTQYF. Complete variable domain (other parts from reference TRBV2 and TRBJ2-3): EPEVTQTPSHQVTQMGQEVILRCVPISNHLYFYWYRQILGQKVEFLVSFYNNEISEKSEIFDDQFSVERPDGSNFTLKIRSTKLEDSAMYFCASTSTSATDTQYFGPGTRLTVL.

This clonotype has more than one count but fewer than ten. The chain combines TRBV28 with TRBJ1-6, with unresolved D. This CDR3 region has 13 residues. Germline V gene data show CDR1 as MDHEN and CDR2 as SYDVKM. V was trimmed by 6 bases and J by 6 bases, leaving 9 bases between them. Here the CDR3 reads CASRETGNSPLHF. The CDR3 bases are TGTGCCAGCAGGGAGACGGGTAATTCACCCCTCCACTTT.

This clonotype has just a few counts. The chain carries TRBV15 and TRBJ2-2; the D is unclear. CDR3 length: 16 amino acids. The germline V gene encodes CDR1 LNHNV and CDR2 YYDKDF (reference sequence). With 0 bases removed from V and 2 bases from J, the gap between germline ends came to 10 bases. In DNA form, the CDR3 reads TGTGCCACCAGCAGAGATAACAAACCAAACACCGGGGAGCTGTTTTTT. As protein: CATSRDNKPNTGELFF.

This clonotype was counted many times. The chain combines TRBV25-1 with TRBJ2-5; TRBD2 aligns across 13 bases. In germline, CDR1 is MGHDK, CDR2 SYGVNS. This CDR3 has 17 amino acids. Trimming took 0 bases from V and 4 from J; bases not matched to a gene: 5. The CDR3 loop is CASSEYRTSGGAETQYF. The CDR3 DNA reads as TGTGCCAGCAGTGAATACAGAACTAGCGGGGGGGCAGAGACCCAGTACTTC. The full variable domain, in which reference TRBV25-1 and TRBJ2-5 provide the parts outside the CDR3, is EADIYQTPRYLVIGTGKKITLECSQTMGHDKMYWYQQDPGMELHLIHYSYGVNSTEKGDLSSESTVSRIRTEHFPLTLESARPSHTSQYLCASSEYRTSGGAETQYFGPGTRLLVL.

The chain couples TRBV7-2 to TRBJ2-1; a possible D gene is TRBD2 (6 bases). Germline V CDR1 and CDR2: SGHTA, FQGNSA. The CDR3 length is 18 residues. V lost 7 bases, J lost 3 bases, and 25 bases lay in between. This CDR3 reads CASTRSGRGMSIYNEQFF. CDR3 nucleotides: TGTGCCAGCACCCGGTCCGGTCGGGGGATGTCTATCTACAATGAGCAGTTCTTC.

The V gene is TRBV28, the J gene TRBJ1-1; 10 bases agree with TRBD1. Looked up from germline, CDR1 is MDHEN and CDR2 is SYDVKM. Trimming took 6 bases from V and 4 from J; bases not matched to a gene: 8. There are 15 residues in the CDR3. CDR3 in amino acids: CASRRQGAQGTEAFF. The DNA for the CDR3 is TGTGCCAGCAGAAGACAGGGGGCGCAGGGCACTGAAGCTTTCTTT.

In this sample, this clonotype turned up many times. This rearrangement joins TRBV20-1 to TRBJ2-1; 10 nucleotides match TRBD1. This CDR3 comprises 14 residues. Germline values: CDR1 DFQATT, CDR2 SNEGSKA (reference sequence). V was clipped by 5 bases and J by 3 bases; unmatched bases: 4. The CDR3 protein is CSAQGQGNYNEQFF. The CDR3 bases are TGCAGTGCTCAGGGACAGGGGAACTACAATGAGCAGTTCTTC.

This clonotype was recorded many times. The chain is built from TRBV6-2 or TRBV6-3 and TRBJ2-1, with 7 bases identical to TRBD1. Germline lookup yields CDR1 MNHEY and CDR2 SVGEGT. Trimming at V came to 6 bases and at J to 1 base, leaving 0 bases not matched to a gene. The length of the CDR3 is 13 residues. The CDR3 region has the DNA TGTGCCAGCAGACAGGGGTCCTACAATGAGCAGTTCTTC. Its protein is CASRQGSYNEQFF.

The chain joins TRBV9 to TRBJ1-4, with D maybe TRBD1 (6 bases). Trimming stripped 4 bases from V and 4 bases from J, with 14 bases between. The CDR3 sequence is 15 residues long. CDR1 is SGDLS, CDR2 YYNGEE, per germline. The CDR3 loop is CASSSRQEINEKLFF. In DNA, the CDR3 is TGTGCCAGCAGCTCACGACAGGAGATTAATGAAAAACTGTTTTTT.

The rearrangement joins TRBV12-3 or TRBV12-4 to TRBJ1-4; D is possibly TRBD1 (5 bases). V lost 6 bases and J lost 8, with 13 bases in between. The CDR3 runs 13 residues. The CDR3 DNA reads TGTGCCAGCAGCCCGCAGGGAAGCGAAAAACTGTTTTTT. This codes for CASSPQGSEKLFF.

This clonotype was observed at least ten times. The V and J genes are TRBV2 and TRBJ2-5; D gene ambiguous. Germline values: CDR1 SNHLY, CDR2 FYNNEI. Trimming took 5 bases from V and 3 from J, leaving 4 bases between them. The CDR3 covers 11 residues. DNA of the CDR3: TGTGCCAGCAGTTCCGAAGAGACCCAGTACTTC. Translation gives CASSSEETQYF.

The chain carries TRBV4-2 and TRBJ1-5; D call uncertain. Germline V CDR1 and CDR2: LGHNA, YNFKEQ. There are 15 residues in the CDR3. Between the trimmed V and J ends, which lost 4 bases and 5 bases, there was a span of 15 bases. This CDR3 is CASSRTGNGDQPQHF. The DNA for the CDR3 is TGTGCCAGCAGCCGGACCGGGAATGGAGATCAGCCCCAGCATTTT.

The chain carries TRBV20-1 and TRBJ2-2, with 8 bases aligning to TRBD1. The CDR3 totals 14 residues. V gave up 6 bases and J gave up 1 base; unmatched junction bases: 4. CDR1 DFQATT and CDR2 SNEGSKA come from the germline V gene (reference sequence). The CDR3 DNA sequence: TGCAGTGCCACCGGGACAGGGAACACCGGGGAGCTGTTTTTT. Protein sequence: CSATGTGNTGELFF.

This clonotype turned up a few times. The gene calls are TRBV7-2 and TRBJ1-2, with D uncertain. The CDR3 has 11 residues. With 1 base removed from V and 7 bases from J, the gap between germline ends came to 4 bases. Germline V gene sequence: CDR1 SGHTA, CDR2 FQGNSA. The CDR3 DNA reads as TGTGCCAGCAGCTTAGTTTCTGGCTACACCTTC. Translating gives CASSLVSGYTF.

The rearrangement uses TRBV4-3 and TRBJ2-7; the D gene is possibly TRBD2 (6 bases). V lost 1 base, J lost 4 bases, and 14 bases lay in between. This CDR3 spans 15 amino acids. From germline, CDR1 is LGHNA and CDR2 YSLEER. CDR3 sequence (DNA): TGCGCCAGCAGCCAAGGTGGAGGGGTGGGATACGAGCAGTACTTC. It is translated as CASSQGGGVGYEQYF.

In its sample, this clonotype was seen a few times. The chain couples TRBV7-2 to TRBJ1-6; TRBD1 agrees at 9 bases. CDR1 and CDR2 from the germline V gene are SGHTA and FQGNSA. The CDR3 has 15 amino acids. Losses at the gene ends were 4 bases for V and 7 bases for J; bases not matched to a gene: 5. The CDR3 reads CASSYWDRENSPLHF. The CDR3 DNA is TGTGCCAGCAGCTACTGGGACAGGGAAAATTCACCCCTCCACTTT.

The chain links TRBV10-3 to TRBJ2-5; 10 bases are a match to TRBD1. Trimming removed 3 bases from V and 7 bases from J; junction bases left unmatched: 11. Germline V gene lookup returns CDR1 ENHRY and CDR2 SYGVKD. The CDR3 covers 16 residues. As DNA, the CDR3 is TGTGCCATCAGTGACCCGGGACAGGGGCGGAGAGGGACCCAGTACTTC. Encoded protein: CAISDPGQGRRGTQYF.

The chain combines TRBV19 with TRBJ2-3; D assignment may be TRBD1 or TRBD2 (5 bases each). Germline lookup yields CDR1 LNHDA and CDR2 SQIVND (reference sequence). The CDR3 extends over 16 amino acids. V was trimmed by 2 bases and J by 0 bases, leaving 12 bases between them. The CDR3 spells CASSIRGRISTDTQYF. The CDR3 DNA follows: TGTGCCAGTAGTATACGGGGACGAATTAGCACAGATACGCAGTATTTT.

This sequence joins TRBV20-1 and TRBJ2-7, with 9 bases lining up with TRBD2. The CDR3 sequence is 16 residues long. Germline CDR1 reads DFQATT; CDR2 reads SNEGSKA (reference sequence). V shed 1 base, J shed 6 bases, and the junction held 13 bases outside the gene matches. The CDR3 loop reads CSARVGGRARSTEQYF. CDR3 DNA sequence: TGCAGTGCTAGAGTAGGCGGGAGGGCCAGGAGCACCGAGCAGTACTTC.

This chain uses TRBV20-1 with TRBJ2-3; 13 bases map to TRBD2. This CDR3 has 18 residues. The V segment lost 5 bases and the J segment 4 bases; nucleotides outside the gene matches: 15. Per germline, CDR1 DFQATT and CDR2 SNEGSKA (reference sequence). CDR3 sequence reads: CSAHSGGILAGGPDTQYF. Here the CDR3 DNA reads TGCAGTGCTCATAGTGGGGGGATACTAGCGGGGGGGCCAGATACGCAGTATTTT.

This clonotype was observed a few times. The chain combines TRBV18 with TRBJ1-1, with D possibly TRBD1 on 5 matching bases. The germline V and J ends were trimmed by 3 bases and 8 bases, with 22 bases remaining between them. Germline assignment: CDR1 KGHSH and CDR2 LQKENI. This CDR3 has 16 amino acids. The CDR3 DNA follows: TGTGCCAGCTCACCGCCATCGACAGTTTTGAGCGGGGAAGCTTTCTTT. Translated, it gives CASSPPSTVLSGEAFF.

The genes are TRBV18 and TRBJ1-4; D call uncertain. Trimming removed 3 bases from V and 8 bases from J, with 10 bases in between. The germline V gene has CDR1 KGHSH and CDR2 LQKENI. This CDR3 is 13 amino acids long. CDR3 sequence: CASSPLTEEKLFF. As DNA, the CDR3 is TGTGCCAGCTCACCTTTGACTGAGGAAAAACTGTTTTTT.

CDR3 nucleotides: TGTGCCACCAGTGCTGACGGGTCCCGGGACTGGTCCAGGGATGAGCAGTTCTTC. It specifies CATSADGSRDWSRDEQFF. The chain joins TRBV24-1 to TRBJ2-1; D perhaps matches TRBD2 (6 bases). The CDR3 covers 18 residues. The V gene's germline CDR1 is KGHDR and CDR2 SFDVKD. Trimming took 5 bases from V and 8 from J, leaving 27 bases between them.

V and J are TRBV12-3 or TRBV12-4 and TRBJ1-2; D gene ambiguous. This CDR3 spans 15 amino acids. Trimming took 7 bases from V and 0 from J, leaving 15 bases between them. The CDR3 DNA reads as TGTGCCAGCACCCCCCTGTTAAGTGCTAACTATGGCTACACCTTC. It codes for CASTPLLSANYGYTF.